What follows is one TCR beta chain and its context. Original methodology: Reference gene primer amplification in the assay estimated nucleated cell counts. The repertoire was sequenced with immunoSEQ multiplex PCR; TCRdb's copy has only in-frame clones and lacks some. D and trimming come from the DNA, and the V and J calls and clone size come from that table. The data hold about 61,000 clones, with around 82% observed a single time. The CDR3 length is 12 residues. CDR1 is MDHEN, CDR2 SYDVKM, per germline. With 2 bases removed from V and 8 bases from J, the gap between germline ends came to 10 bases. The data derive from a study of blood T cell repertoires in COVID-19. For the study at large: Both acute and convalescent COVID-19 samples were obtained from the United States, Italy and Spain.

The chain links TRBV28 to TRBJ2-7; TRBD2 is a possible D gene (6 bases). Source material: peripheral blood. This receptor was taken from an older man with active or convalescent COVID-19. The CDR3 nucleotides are TGTGCCAGCAGTTTAAGCACTAGCCAGCAGTACTTC. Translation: CASSLSTSQQYF.